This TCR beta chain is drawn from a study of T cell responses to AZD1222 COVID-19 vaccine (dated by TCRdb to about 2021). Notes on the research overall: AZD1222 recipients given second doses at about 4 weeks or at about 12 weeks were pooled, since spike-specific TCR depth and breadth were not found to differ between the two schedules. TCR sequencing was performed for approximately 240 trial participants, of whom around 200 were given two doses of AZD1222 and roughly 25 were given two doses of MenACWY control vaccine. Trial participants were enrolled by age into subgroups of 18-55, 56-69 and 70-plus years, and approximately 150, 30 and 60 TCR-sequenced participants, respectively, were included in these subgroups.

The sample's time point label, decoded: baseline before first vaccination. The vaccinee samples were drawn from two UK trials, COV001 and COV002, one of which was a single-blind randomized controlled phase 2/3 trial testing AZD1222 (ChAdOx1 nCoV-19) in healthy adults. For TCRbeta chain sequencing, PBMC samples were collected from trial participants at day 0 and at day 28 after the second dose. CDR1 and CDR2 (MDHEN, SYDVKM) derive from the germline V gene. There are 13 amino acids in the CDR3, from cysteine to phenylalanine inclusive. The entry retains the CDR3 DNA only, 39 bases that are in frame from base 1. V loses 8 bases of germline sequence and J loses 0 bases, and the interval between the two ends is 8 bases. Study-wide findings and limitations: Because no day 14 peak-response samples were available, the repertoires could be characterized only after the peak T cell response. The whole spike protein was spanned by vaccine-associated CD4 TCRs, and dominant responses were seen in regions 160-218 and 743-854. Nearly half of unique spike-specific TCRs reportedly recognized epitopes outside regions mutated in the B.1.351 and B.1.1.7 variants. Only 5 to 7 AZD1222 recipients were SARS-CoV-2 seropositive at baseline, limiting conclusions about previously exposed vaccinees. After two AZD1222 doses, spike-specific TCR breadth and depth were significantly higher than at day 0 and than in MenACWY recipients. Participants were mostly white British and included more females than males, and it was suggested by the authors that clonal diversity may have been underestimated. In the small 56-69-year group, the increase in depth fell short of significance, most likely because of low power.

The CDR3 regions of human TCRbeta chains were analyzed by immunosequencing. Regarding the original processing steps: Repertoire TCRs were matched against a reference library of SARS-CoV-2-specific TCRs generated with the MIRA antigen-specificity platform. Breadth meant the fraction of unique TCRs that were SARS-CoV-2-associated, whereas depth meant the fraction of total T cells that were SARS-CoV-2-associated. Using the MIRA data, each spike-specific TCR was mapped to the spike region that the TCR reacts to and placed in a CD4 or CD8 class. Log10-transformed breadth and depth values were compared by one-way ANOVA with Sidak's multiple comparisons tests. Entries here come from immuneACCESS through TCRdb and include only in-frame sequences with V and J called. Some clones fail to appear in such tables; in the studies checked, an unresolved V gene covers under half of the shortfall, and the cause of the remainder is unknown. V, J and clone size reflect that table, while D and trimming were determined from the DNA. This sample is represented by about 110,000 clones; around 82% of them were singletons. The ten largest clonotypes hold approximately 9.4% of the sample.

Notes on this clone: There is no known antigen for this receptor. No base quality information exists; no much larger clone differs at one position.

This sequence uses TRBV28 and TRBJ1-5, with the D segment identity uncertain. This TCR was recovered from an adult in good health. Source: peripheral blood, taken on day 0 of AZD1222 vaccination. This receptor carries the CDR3 CASERVSNQPQHF. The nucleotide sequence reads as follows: TGTGCCAGCGAGCGGGTTAGCAATCAGCCCCAGCATTTT.